One and the same sample provided the 8 T cell receptor beta chains below, sequenced in a study of shared clonotypes between healthy human individuals. Assay: immunoSEQ multiplex PCR; the TCRdb copy retains only in-frame clones and omits some. Seen here are 2 million to 2.5 million clones, approximately 95% observed once, and the top ten hold under 0.45%. The sequenced material came from naive CD4+ T cells from PBMCs. This sample's subset: CD45RA+ positively selected. The receptors originated from a man younger than 35 in good health. Some clones in this sample may be carry-over from other donors' samples.

For this clone: Other DNA sequences in this specimen translate into the identical CDR3. This CDR3 is CASSLVGETQYF. CDR3 sequence (DNA): TGTGCCAGCAGCCTTGTGGGGGAGACCCAGTACTTC. V gene TRBV7-3 combines with J gene TRBJ2-5; D remains ambiguous. The CDR3 is 12 amino acids. The V end was cut by 5 bases, the J end by 5 bases, with 9 bases between. Germline CDR1 reads SGHTA; CDR2 reads FQGTGA.

This clone was detected only once. The gene calls are TRBV27 and TRBJ2-3, with D hard to call. Germline V gene sequence: CDR1 MNHEY, CDR2 SMNVEV (reference sequence). This CDR3 is built from 13 residues. V lost 6 bases and J lost 5, with 12 bases in between. The CDR3 is CASRRLGLDTQYF. CDR3 in DNA: TGTGCCAGCAGGCGATTAGGGCTAGATACGCAGTATTTT.

In this sample, this clone turned up a few times. V and J are TRBV30 and TRBJ1-1; TRBD1 matches 8 bases. The CDR3 is 12 amino acids. Germline CDR1 GTSNPN, CDR2 SVGIG (reference sequence). J gave up 6 bases and V 4 bases, and 4 bases lay outside the gene matches. CDR3 nucleotide sequence: TGTGCCTGGACCCAGGGGGCTCCTGAAGCTTTCTTT. It codes for CAWTQGAPEAFF.

A few counts support this clone. At one of its ends the junction is not consistent with the germline gene, which may arise from a read error. This chain connects TRBV6-4 to TRBJ1-1, with TRBD1 matching 9 bases. The CDR3 spans 14 residues. Germline V gives CDR1 MRHNA, CDR2 SNTAGT. CDR3: CASRGTGLPRTNHF. CDR3 sequence (DNA): TGTGCCAGCAGGGGGACAGGGTTGCCTCGGACTAACCACTTT.

In nucleotides, the CDR3 is TGTGCCAGCAGTGAATCGGCTAGCGGATTGGTGGGGGCCAACGTCCTGACTTTC. It encodes CASSESASGLVGANVLTF. This rearrangement joins TRBV2 to TRBJ2-6; 7 bases agree with TRBD2. The junction had 11 bases not matched to a gene; V was cut back by 2 bases and J by 4 bases. Germline V gene lookup returns CDR1 SNHLY and CDR2 FYNNEI. The CDR3 covers 18 residues.

This chain joins TRBV7-9 and TRBJ2-2; 11 bases map to TRBD2. Germline assignment: CDR1 SEHNR and CDR2 FQNEAQ (reference sequence). J lost 5 bases, V lost 5 bases, and 7 bases had no gene match. This CDR3 spans 16 amino acids. CDR3 amino acids: CASSHSGRAGTGELFF. The CDR3 coding sequence is TGTGCCAGCAGCCATAGCGGGAGGGCCGGTACCGGGGAGCTGTTTTTT.

This chain connects TRBV5-1 to TRBJ2-7; D unclear. CDR1 and CDR2 (germline): SGHRS, YFSETQ. Trimming cost V 3 bases and J 0 bases, with 10 bases left between them. The CDR3 runs 14 residues. The CDR3 sequence: CASSSEAFSYEQYF. CDR3 nucleotide sequence: TGCGCCAGCAGCTCAGAAGCGTTCTCCTACGAGCAGTACTTC.

The V call is TRBV9, the J call TRBJ2-3; 7 positions agree with TRBD2. V trimming: 3 bases; J trimming: 5 bases; junction bases outside the gene matches: 6. This CDR3 contains 14 residues. The germline CDR1 and CDR2 sequences are SGDLS and YYNGEE. Written as DNA, the CDR3 is TGTGCCAGCAGCGGCGGGAGAGCAGGAGATACGCAGTATTTT. Its translation is CASSGGRAGDTQYF.